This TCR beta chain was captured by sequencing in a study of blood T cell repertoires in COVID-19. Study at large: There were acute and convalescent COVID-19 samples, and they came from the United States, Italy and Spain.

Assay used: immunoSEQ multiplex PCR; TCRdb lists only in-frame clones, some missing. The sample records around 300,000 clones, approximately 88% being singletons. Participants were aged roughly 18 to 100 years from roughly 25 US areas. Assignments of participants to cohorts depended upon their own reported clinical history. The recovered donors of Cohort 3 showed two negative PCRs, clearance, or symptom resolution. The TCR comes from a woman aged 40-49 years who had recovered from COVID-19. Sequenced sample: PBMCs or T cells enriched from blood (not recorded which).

The CDR3 sequence: CASSWERGQANQPQHF. The CDR3 region has the DNA TGTGCCAGCAGCTGGGAGAGGGGACAGGCCAATCAGCCCCAGCATTTT. This sequence joins TRBV7-8 and TRBJ1-5; TRBD1 matches 8 bases. V shed 4 bases, J shed 3 bases, and the junction held 8 bases outside the gene matches. The V gene's germline CDR1 is SGHVS and CDR2 FQNEAQ. This CDR3 is built from 16 residues. Combining the CDR3 with reference TRBV7-8 and TRBJ1-5 gives the whole variable domain GAGVSQSPRYKVAKRGQDVALRCDPISGHVSLFWYQQALGQGPEFLTYFQNEAQLDKSGLPSDRFFAERPEGSVSTLKIQRTQQEDSAVYLCASSWERGQANQPQHFGDGTRLSIL.